This TCR beta chain was captured in a study of a mutant IDH1 vaccine in newly diagnosed glioma. Whole-study context: Patients in the study were vaccinated eight times, receiving shots in weeks 1, 3, 5, 7, 11, 15, 19 and 23.

CDR3 size: 13 residues. J gave up 4 bases and V 3 bases, and 5 bases lay outside the gene matches. The germline CDR1 and CDR2 sequences are SQVTM and ANQGSEA. Time point here: week 11, during vaccination. Topical imiquimod was applied with each vaccine dose, which held 300 ug of mutant IDH1 20-mer peptide. The count of this clone is one. Antigen unknown. Profiled with immunoSEQ multiplex PCR; TCRdb holds only in-frame clones, not every one. The sample comprises about 24,000 clones, around 79% of which are singletons, and around 8% rests with the top ten. The J gene is TRBJ1-2, the V gene TRBV29-1; 7 positions agree with TRBD1. The material was PBMCs, obtained from a glioma patient whose treatment included an IDH1 peptide vaccine. This receptor was obtained from a man aged 40-49 years with glioma. The CDR3 DNA follows: TGCAGCGTTGAGATGACAGGGCCCTATGGCTACACCTTC. Its translation is CSVEMTGPYGYTF.